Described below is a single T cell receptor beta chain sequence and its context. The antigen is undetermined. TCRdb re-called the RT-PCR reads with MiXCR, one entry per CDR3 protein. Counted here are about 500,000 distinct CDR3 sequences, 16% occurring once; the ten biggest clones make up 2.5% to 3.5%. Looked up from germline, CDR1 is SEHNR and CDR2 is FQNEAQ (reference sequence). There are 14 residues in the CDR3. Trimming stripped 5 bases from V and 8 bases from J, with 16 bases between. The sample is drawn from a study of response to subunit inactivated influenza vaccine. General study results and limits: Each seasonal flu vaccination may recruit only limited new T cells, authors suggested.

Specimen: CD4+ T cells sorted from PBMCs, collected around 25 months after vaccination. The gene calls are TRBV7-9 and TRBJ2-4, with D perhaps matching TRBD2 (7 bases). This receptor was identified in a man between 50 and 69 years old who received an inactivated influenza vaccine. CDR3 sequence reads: CASSNPRGGDIQYF. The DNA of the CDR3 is TGTGCCAGCAGCAACCCTAGGGGGGGAGACATTCAGTACTTC. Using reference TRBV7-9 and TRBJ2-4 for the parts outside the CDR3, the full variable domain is DTGVSQNPRHKITKRGQNVTFRCDPISEHNRLYWYRQTLGQGPEFLTYFQNEAQLEKSRLLSDRFSAERPKGSFSTLEIQRTEQGDSAMYLCASSNPRGGDIQYFGAGTRLSVL.